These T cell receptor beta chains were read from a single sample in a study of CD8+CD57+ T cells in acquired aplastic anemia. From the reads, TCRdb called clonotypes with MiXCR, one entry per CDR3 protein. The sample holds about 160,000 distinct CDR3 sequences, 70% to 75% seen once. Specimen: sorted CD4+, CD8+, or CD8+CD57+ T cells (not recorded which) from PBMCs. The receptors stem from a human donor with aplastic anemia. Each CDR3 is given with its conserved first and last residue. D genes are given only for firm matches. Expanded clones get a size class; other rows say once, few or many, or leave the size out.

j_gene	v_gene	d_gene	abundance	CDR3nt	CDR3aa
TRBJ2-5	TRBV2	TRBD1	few	TGTGCCAGCAGTGGGCCAGGGGGTGGAGAGACCCAGTACTTC	CASSGPGGGETQYF
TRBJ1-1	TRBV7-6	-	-	TGTGCCAGCAGCTCCGGAATCGGCACTGAAGCTTTCTTT	CASSSGIGTEAFF
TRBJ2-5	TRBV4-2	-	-	TGTGCCAGCAGCCAAGATTTATTGGAGACCCAGTACTTC	CASSQDLLETQYF
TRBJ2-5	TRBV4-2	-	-	TGTGCCAGCAGCCAAGATCCGACTAGCGGGACAGGGGGCAGGACCCAGTACTTC	CASSQDPTSGTGGRTQYF
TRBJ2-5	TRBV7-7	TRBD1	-	TGTGCTAGCAGCAAAGGGGACAGGGAAGAGACCCAGTACTTC	CASSKGDREETQYF
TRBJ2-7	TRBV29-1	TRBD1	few	TGCAGCGCTAGACTGTCGGACAGGAACTCTCCCTACGAGCAGTACTTC	CSARLSDRNSPYEQYF
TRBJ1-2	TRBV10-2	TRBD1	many	TGCGCCAGCAGCAAACAGGGGATTAACTATGGCTACACCTTC	CASSKQGINYGYTF
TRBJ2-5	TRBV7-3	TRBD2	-	TGTGCCAGCAGTCAGACTAGCGCGAAAGAGACCCAGTACTTC	CASSQTSAKETQYF
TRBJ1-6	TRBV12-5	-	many	TGTGCTAGTGGTTTGGTACATACCCTCCTCGGGAATTCACCCCTCCACTTT	CASGLVHTLLGNSPLHF
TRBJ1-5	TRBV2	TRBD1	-	TGTGCCACCAAACAGGGGGCGGATAGCAATCAGCCCCAGCATTTT	CATKQGADSNQPQHF
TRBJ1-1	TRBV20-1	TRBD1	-	TGCAGTGCCTTCATCGTAACAGGGGCTGGGAGGGGCACTGAAGCTTTCTTT	CSAFIVTGAGRGTEAFF
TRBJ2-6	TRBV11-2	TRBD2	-	TGTGCCAGCAGAGACATCCGGGGGGTCGCGGCCAACGTCCTGACTTTC	CASRDIRGVAANVLTF
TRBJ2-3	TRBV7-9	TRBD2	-	TGTGCCAGCAGCTCACAGCGGGGGGGCCCGACAGATACGCAGTATTTT	CASSSQRGGPTDTQYF
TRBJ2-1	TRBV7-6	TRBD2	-	TGTGCCAGCAGCTTATCGTGGGACGGGGGGAATGAGCAGTTCTTC	CASSLSWDGGNEQFF
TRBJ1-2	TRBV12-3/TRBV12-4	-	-	TGTGCCAGCAGCCCCACGGGTATCTATGGCTACACCTTC	CASSPTGIYGYTF
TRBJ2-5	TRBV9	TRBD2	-	TGTGCCAGCAGCCTGCGAGTGGGACTAGCGGGAGTTGAGACCCAGTACTTC	CASSLRVGLAGVETQYF
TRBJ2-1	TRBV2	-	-	TGTGCCAGCATCCCTCAATTGACAATGAAGCAGTTCTTC	CASIPQLTMKQFF
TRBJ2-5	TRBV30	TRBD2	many	TGTGCCTGGAGTCAAATAGGGCGGGAGGAAGGGGCCCAGTACTTC	CAWSQIGREEGAQYF
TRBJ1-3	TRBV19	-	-	TGTGCCAGTACCATCCAGGGTTTCCCGTTCGGAAACACCATATATTTT	CASTIQGFPFGNTIYF
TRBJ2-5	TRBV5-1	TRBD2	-	TGCGCCAGCAGCTTGAACCTAGCGGGGGGGCGAGAGACCCAGTACTTC	CASSLNLAGGRETQYF
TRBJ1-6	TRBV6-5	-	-	TGTGCCAGCAGGGAGTATAATTCACCCCTCCACTTT	CASREYNSPLHF
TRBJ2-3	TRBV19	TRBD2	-	TGTGCCAGTAGTAGTGCGGGGGGGCCAGATACGCAGTATTTT	CASSSAGGPDTQYF
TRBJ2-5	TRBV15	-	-	TGTGCCACCAGCAGAGATTTCCTCCGAGAGAGAGGGGAGACCCAGTACTTC	CATSRDFLRERGETQYF